A selection of T cell receptor beta chains follows, all from one sample in a study of blood T cell repertoires in COVID-19. Using immunoSEQ multiplex PCR, the repertoire was profiled, and TCRdb retains in-frame clones only, with some absent. Seen here are roughly 200,000 clones, 84% observed once, and the top ten hold about a sixth. The sequencing sample was made of peripheral blood. All receptors come from an elderly woman with active or convalescent COVID-19. The CDR3 runs from the conserved cysteine through the conserved F or W.

>TRBJ2-1|TRBV7-3
CASSKAGAYNEQFF
>TRBJ1-2|TRBV6-4
CASSVGRNYGYTF
>TRBJ1-2|TRBV19
CASSPGQGFNYGYTF
>TRBJ2-1|TRBV3-1/TRBV3-2
CASRQGGSGEQFF
>TRBJ1-1|TRBV29-1
CSVSGQGGTEAFF
>TRBJ1-6|TRBV7-2
CASSRTGYNSPLHF
>TRBJ2-3|TRBV19
CASSWGQGDTQYF
>TRBJ1-3|TRBV27
CASSRGDRGIGNTIYF
>TRBJ1-1|TRBV11-1
CASSWRGGNTEAFF
>TRBJ1-5|TRBV7-2
CASSLGARGFGNQPQHF
>TRBJ2-3|TRBV27
CASSSEREGGTQYF
>TRBJ1-2|TRBV28
CASSGGVPGNYGYTF
>TRBJ1-4|TRBV11-2
CASSRGQGVEKLFF
>TRBJ1-5|TRBV30
CAHDQGADQPQHF
>TRBJ2-3|TRBV9
CASRPPGLGGTDTQYF
>TRBJ2-2|TRBV7-3
CASRSTGGDTGELFF
>TRBJ2-7|TRBV27
CASSTPGLAGGRGHYF
>TRBJ2-5|TRBV18
CASSRTTGAGETQYF
>TRBJ1-5|TRBV2
CASRRANSNQPQHF
>TRBJ2-2|TRBV24-1
CATSDSRMITGELFF
>TRBJ2-3|TRBV5-1
CASSQTTSGDTDTQYF
>TRBJ1-1|TRBV11-2
CASSWRAMGTEAFF
>TRBJ2-7|TRBV5-1
CASSMGQARSYEQYF